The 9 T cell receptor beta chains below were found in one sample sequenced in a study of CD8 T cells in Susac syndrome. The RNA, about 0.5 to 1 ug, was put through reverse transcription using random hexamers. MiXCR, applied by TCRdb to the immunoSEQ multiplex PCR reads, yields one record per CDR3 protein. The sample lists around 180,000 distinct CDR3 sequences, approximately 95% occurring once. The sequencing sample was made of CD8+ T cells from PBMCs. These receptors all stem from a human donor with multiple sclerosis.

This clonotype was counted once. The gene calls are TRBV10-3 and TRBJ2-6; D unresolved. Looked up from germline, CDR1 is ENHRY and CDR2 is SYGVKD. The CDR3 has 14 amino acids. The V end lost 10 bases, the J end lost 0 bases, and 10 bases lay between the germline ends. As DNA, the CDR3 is TGTGCCACGCTAAACCGCTCTGGGGCCAACGTCCTGACTTTC. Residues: CATLNRSGANVLTF.

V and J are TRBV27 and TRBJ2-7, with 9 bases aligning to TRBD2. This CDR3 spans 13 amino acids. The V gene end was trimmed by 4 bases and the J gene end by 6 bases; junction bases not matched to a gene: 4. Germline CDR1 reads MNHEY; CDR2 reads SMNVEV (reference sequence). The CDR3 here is CASSSGLAGEQYF. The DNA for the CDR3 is TGTGCCAGCAGTTCGGGACTAGCAGGCGAGCAGTACTTC.

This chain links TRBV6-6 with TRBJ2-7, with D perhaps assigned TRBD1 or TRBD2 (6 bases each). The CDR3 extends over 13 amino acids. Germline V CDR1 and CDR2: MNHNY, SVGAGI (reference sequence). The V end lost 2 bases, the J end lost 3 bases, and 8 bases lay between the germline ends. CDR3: CASSYEGGYEQYF. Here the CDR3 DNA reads TGTGCCAGCAGTTACGAGGGGGGCTACGAGCAGTACTTC.

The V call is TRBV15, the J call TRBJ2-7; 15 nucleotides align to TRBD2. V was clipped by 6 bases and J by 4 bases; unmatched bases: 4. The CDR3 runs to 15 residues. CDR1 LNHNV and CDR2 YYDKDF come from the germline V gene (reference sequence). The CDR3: CATSSGLAGGYEQYF. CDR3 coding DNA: TGTGCCACCAGTTCAGGACTAGCGGGAGGGTACGAGCAGTACTTC.

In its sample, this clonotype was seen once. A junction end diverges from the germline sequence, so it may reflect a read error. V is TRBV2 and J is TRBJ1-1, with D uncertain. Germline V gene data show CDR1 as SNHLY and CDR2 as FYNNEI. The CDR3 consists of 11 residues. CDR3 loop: CASVGNTEPFF. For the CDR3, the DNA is TGTGCCAGCGTCGGGAACACTGAACCTTTCTTT. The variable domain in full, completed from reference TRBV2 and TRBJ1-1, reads EPEVTQTPSHQVTQMGQEVILRCVPISNHLYFYWYRQILGQKVEFLVSFYNNEISEKSEIFDDQFSVERPDGSNFTLKIRSTKLEDSAMYFCASVGNTEPFFGQGTRLTVV.

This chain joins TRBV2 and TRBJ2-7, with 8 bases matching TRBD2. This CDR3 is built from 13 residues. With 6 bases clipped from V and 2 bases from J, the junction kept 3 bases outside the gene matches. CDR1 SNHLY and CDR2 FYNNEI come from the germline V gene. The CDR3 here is CASRRGLAYEQYF. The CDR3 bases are TGTGCCAGCAGGAGGGGACTAGCCTACGAGCAGTACTTC.

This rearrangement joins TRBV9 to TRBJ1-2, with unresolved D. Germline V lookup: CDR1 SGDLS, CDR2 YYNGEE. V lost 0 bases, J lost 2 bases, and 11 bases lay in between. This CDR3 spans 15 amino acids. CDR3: CASSVGSQPNYGYTF. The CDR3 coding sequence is TGTGCCAGCAGCGTAGGGTCGCAGCCCAACTATGGCTACACCTTC.

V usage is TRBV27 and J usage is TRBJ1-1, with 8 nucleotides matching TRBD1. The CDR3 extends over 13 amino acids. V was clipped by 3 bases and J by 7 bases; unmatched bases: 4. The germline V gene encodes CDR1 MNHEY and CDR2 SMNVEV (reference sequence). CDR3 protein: CASSFGDRGEAFF. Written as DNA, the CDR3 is TGTGCCAGCAGTTTTGGCGACAGGGGTGAAGCTTTCTTT.

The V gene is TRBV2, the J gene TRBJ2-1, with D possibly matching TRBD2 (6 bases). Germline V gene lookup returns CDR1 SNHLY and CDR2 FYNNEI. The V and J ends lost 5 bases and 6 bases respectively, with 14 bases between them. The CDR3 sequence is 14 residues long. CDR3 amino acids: CASSTFQGGNEQFF. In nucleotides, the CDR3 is TGTGCCAGCAGTACCTTCCAGGGAGGCAATGAGCAGTTCTTC.